The 25 T cell receptor beta chains below were found in one sample sequenced in a study of OX40 agonist ivuxolimab in advanced cancers. TCRdb's copy holds only in-frame clones and misses some; the assay was immunoSEQ multiplex PCR. The sample has 80,000 or so clones; under 90% are singletons. The source was CD4+ or CD8+ T cells sorted from blood, collected in a trial of the OX40 agonist ivuxolimab. Source of these receptors: an adult with an advanced solid tumor such as melanoma, head and neck, liver or kidney cancer.

The CDR3 nucleotides are TGTGCCAGCAGCCAGTGGAAGGGCGCCTACTACGAGCAGTACTTC. Amino acids: CASSQWKGAYYEQYF. V gene TRBV5-4 combines with J gene TRBJ2-7; D is ambiguous. V lost 4 bases and J 3 bases, leaving 17 bases between the germline ends. The germline V gene encodes CDR1 SGHNT and CDR2 YYREEE (reference sequence). CDR3 length: 15 amino acids.

This chain connects TRBV19 to TRBJ1-1; D is perhaps TRBD1 (6 bases). The germline V gene has CDR1 LNHDA and CDR2 SQIVND (reference sequence). The CDR3 consists of 13 residues. Trimming took off 6 bases at V and 2 bases at J, with 10 bases between the two ends. The CDR3 region has the DNA TGTGCCAGTAGCCCGACAGGAAACACTGAAGCTTTCTTT. Protein product: CASSPTGNTEAFF.

The chain links TRBV28 to TRBJ2-7; 9 bases line up with TRBD1. This CDR3 region has 16 residues. CDR1 is MDHEN and CDR2 is SYDVKM in the germline V gene. Trimming cost V 6 bases and J 2 bases; bases outside gene matches: 11. The CDR3 bases are TGTGCCAGCAGGCCTATATACGGGACAGGGACCTACGAGCAGTACTTC. Encoded protein: CASRPIYGTGTYEQYF.

V and J are TRBV7-2 and TRBJ1-2, with D tentatively TRBD1 (5 bases). The CDR3 consists of 13 residues. V shed 5 bases and J shed 4 bases, with 11 bases lying between them. CDR1 is SGHTA, CDR2 FQGNSA, per germline. As DNA, the CDR3 is TGTGCCAGCAGCCCCACGGGGGTCTATGGCTACACCTTC. Translating gives CASSPTGVYGYTF.

The chain has TRBV5-6 and TRBJ1-6; D perhaps matches TRBD1 (5 bases). The CDR3 is made up of 16 amino acids. CDR1 and CDR2 from the germline V gene are SGHDT and YYEEEE. The V gene lost 0 bases and the J gene lost 6 bases, with 13 bases spanning the gap. The CDR3 reads CASSLAGAGRNSPLHF. The CDR3 DNA follows: TGTGCCAGCAGCTTGGCCGGGGCCGGTCGTAATTCACCCCTCCACTTT.

This chain links TRBV2 with TRBJ2-7, with D perhaps TRBD1 (6 bases). Trimming took off 4 bases at V and 4 bases at J, with 17 bases between the two ends. The V gene's germline CDR1 is SNHLY and CDR2 FYNNEI. The CDR3 is 15 residues long. In nucleotides, the CDR3 is TGTGCCAGCAGTGCCTCCGGGACAAGGATTTACGAGCAGTACTTC. Translation: CASSASGTRIYEQYF.

The chain recombines TRBV2 with TRBJ1-6; D remains ambiguous. Germline assignment: CDR1 SNHLY and CDR2 FYNNEI. The CDR3 sequence is 13 residues long. V was trimmed by 7 bases and J by 10 bases, leaving 14 bases between them. CDR3 in amino acids: CASKEEGQSPLHF. In DNA form, the CDR3 reads TGTGCCAGCAAGGAGGAGGGCCAGTCACCCCTCCACTTT.

The chain joins TRBV4-1 to TRBJ1-1; D gene uncertain. Germline V gives CDR1 MGHRA, CDR2 YSYEKL. Deletions cut 1 base from V and 4 bases from J, with 10 bases between. This CDR3 spans 14 amino acids. CDR3 residues: CASSQGSWATEAFF. In DNA, the CDR3 is TGCGCCAGCAGCCAAGGGTCTTGGGCCACTGAAGCTTTCTTT.

This clone was counted a few times. V gene TRBV29-1 combines with J gene TRBJ1-1; 7 nucleotides match TRBD1. The CDR3 length is 13 residues. Germline CDR1 reads SQVTM; CDR2 reads ANQGSEA. V was clipped by 4 bases and J by 1 base; unmatched bases: 3. In DNA, the CDR3 is TGCAGCGTTGTGAGGGACAGGAACACTGAAGCTTTCTTT. Translating it yields CSVVRDRNTEAFF.

The rearrangement links TRBV29-1 to TRBJ1-1; D may be TRBD1 (5 bases). The CDR3 is made up of 14 amino acids. Trimming took off 4 bases at V and 1 base at J, with 13 bases between the two ends. Germline V CDR1 and CDR2: SQVTM, ANQGSEA. Written as DNA, the CDR3 is TGCAGCGTTGTGGGGGATCTACGGAACACTGAAGCTTTCTTT. This translates into CSVVGDLRNTEAFF.

The chain couples TRBV21-1 to TRBJ1-1; TRBD1 was called by the table and not checked on the DNA. TRBV21-1 counts as a pseudogene. CDR3 length: 16 amino acids. This CDR3 reads CASSKWQRLGVFEAFF. CDR3 coding DNA: TGTGCCAGCAGCAAATGGCAAAGGCTAGGGGTGTTTGAAGCTTTCTTT.

The genes are TRBV6-5 and TRBJ2-7; the match to TRBD1 covers 10 bases. Germline CDR1 is MNHEY and CDR2 is SVGAGI. The J segment lost 0 bases and the V segment lost 2 bases, leaving 1 base of the junction unmatched. The CDR3 totals 15 residues. The CDR3 bases are TGTGCCAGCAGTTACAGACAGGGGGCCTCCTACGAGCAGTACTTC. Translation gives CASSYRQGASYEQYF.

V gene TRBV2 combines with J gene TRBJ2-2; TRBD1 aligns across 12 bases. The CDR3 contains 15 residues. The V gene end was trimmed by 6 bases and the J gene end by 6 bases; junction bases not matched to a gene: 5. Germline lookup yields CDR1 SNHLY and CDR2 FYNNEI. In nucleotides, the CDR3 is TGTGCCAGCAGCATCGGGACAGGGGGCTCCGGGGAGCTGTTTTTT. Translating it yields CASSIGTGGSGELFF.

This rearrangement joins TRBV29-1 to TRBJ1-1, with D unclear. V gave up 7 bases and J gave up 0 bases, with 12 bases separating them. The germline V gene has CDR1 SQVTM and CDR2 ANQGSEA. CDR3 length: 13 amino acids. The CDR3 DNA is TGCAGCGCCGACAAGGGCCTGAACACTGAAGCTTTCTTT. Translation gives CSADKGLNTEAFF. Complete variable domain (other parts from reference TRBV29-1 and TRBJ1-1): SAVISQKPSRDICQRGTSLTIQCQVDSQVTMMFWYRQQPGQSLTLIATANQGSEATYESGFVIDKFPISRPNLTFSTLTVSNMSPEDSSIYLCSADKGLNTEAFFGQGTRLTVV.

This rearrangement joins TRBV29-1 to TRBJ1-5; TRBD1 might be the D (5 bases). Per the germline V gene, CDR1 is SQVTM and CDR2 is ANQGSEA. Between the trimmed V and J ends, which lost 4 bases and 6 bases, there was a span of 10 bases. The CDR3 has 12 amino acids. The CDR3 region has the DNA TGCAGCGTTGGTTTGGGGGGTCAGCCCCAGCATTTT. This encodes CSVGLGGQPQHF. Filled out from reference TRBV29-1 and TRBJ1-5, the complete variable domain reads SAVISQKPSRDICQRGTSLTIQCQVDSQVTMMFWYRQQPGQSLTLIATANQGSEATYESGFVIDKFPISRPNLTFSTLTVSNMSPEDSSIYLCSVGLGGQPQHFGDGTRLSIL.

This sequence joins TRBV4-3 and TRBJ1-4; TRBD1 matches at 8 bases. The trim removed 0 bases at V and 3 bases at J, leaving 9 bases unmatched. The CDR3 is 18 residues long. Germline CDR1 and CDR2: LGHNA and YSLEER. CDR3 residues: CASSQDRTGKIANEKLFF. The CDR3 coding sequence is TGCGCCAGCAGCCAAGACAGGACAGGGAAAATCGCTAATGAAAAACTGTTTTTT.

As DNA, the CDR3 is TGCGCCAGCAGCTTTCCGGGGGCGTTAGAGACCCAGTACTTC. This translates into CASSFPGALETQYF. The genes are TRBV5-1 and TRBJ2-5, with D perhaps TRBD1 or TRBD2 (6 bases each). This CDR3 contains 14 residues. In germline, CDR1 is SGHRS, CDR2 YFSETQ. Trimming removed 2 bases from V and 4 bases from J, with 12 bases in between.

The V call is TRBV7-9, the J call TRBJ1-2; possibly TRBD1 for D (6 bases). The germline CDR1 and CDR2 sequences are SEHNR and FQNEAQ (reference sequence). The CDR3 runs to 16 residues. The ends were cut back, 3 bases at V and 6 bases at J, with 20 bases in the middle. The CDR3 here is CASSFRDIPSRNGYTF. In DNA, the CDR3 is TGTGCCAGCAGCTTCCGGGACATACCTTCACGGAATGGCTACACCTTC.

The V and J genes are TRBV7-3 and TRBJ2-1; TRBD2 might be the D (7 bases). The germline V and J ends were trimmed by 4 bases and 6 bases, with 13 bases remaining between them. The CDR3 is 14 residues long. Germline loops: CDR1 SGHTA, CDR2 FQGTGA. This CDR3 reads CASSSGRGANEQFF. CDR3 bases: TGTGCCAGCAGCTCTGGACGGGGGGCCAATGAGCAGTTCTTC.

This chain joins TRBV5-6 and TRBJ2-3, with TRBD2 matching over 14 bases. Germline CDR1 reads SGHDT; CDR2 reads YYEEEE. The CDR3 contains 19 residues. V was clipped by 0 bases and J by 1 base; unmatched bases: 7. The CDR3 coding sequence is TGTGCCAGCAGCTTGGGACTAGCGGGGGGGCCTAGGGGCACAGATACGCAGTATTTT. It codes for CASSLGLAGGPRGTDTQYF.

V usage is TRBV7-3 and J usage is TRBJ2-2; D remains unclear. The CDR3 runs to 12 residues. Germline V CDR1 and CDR2: SGHTA, FQGTGA. Deletions cut 3 bases from V and 5 bases from J, with 4 bases between. This chain's CDR3 is CASSFSTGELFF. The CDR3 nucleotides read TGTGCCAGCAGCTTTTCTACCGGGGAGCTGTTTTTT.

There are a few counts of this clone. The V and J genes are TRBV4-3 and TRBJ2-7; a weak D match, TRBD1 (8 bases). The V end lost 2 bases, the J end lost 4 bases, and 21 bases lay between the germline ends. The CDR3 totals 17 residues. CDR1 and CDR2 (germline): LGHNA, YSLEER. Here the CDR3 reads CASSQLGGTGFMYEQYF. The CDR3 bases are TGCGCCAGCAGCCAACTGGGAGGGACAGGTTTTATGTACGAGCAGTACTTC.

The chain employs TRBV2 and TRBJ2-1; D tentatively reads TRBD1 or TRBD2 (7 bases each). The V gene's germline CDR1 is SNHLY and CDR2 FYNNEI. The ends were cut back, 2 bases at V and 10 bases at J, with 15 bases in the middle. This CDR3 region has 14 residues. CDR3 sequence reads: CASSEQAGGGEQFF. The CDR3 DNA follows: TGTGCCAGCAGTGAACAGGCAGGGGGGGGCGAGCAGTTCTTC. The full variable domain, in which reference TRBV2 and TRBJ2-1 provide the parts outside the CDR3, is EPEVTQTPSHQVTQMGQEVILRCVPISNHLYFYWYRQILGQKVEFLVSFYNNEISEKSEIFDDQFSVERPDGSNFTLKIRSTKLEDSAMYFCASSEQAGGGEQFFGPGTRLTVL.

This sequence joins TRBV11-3 and TRBJ2-1; TRBD1 might be the D (5 bases). Germline loops: CDR1 SGHNT, CDR2 YENEEA. V was pared by 3 bases and J by 2 bases, with 11 bases between. The CDR3 contains 15 residues. CDR3: CASSFQGNTYNEQFF. The DNA for the CDR3 is TGTGCCAGCAGCTTCCAGGGTAACACCTACAATGAGCAGTTCTTC.

This clone has more than one count but fewer than ten. V usage is TRBV5-6 and J usage is TRBJ2-7; tentative D call: TRBD1 (6 bases). Germline V lookup: CDR1 SGHDT, CDR2 YYEEEE. The V end lost 0 bases, the J end lost 6 bases, and 13 bases lay between the germline ends. The CDR3 length is 14 residues. The CDR3 region is CASSLEQGLSEQYF. DNA of the CDR3: TGTGCCAGCAGCTTGGAACAGGGTCTCAGCGAGCAGTACTTC.